Shown below are 24 T cell receptor beta chains from a single sample sequenced in a study of response to subunit inactivated influenza vaccine. TCRdb re-derived calls from the RT-PCR reads in MiXCR, one entry per CDR3 protein. The profile shows about 480,000 distinct CDR3 sequences, roughly 27% of them singletons. Sequences were derived from CD4+ T cells sorted from PBMCs, sampled around 5 days after vaccination. These receptors originate from a man between 45 and 60 years old who received an inactivated influenza vaccine.

The chain recombines TRBV18 with TRBJ2-7, with D maybe TRBD1 (6 bases). V lost 6 bases and J 2 bases, leaving 14 bases between the germline ends. The germline gives CDR1 KGHSH, CDR2 LQKENI. This CDR3 has 14 residues. CDR3 sequence: CASSPTDRPYEQYF. The CDR3 DNA reads TGTGCCAGCTCTCCTACGGACAGACCCTACGAGCAGTACTTC.

V is TRBV9 and J is TRBJ2-6; D remains unclear. The germline CDR1 and CDR2 sequences are SGDLS and YYNGEE. The CDR3 spans 15 residues. V was trimmed by 4 bases and J by 0 bases, leaving 8 bases between them. CDR3 residues: CASSFGYSGANVLTF. DNA for the CDR3: TGTGCCAGCAGCTTCGGGTACTCTGGGGCCAACGTCCTGACTTTC.

V is TRBV5-4 and J is TRBJ2-6; D is unclear. V lost 0 bases to trimming and J lost 0 bases, with 7 bases between them. CDR1 and CDR2 from the germline V gene are SGHNT and YYREEE (reference sequence). There are 16 residues in the CDR3. CDR3: CASSLGPSSGANVLTF. DNA of the CDR3: TGTGCCAGCAGCTTGGGGCCGAGCTCTGGGGCCAACGTCCTGACTTTC.

Comment on this clonotype: At one end the junction does not follow the germline gene, possibly because of a read error. CDR3 protein: CASSLGSGGSGGNVLTF. The CDR3 coding sequence is TGCGCCAGCAGCTTGGGCAGTGGGGGCTCTGGGGGCAACGTCCTGACTTTC. The chain joins TRBV5-1 to TRBJ2-6, with D maybe TRBD1 (6 bases). Germline CDR1 SGHRS, CDR2 YFSETQ. The CDR3 consists of 17 residues.

This clonotype appeared a few times. The J gene is TRBJ2-6, the V gene TRBV5-1, with D possibly called TRBD1 or TRBD2 (5 bases each). The CDR3 has 18 residues. Per the germline V gene, CDR1 is SGHRS and CDR2 is YFSETQ. V shed 4 bases and J shed 0 bases, with 17 bases lying between them. In DNA form, the CDR3 reads TGCGCCAGCAGCCTGGTTTCAGGGAGACTCTCTGGGGCCAACGTCCTGACTTTC. Its protein product is CASSLVSGRLSGANVLTF.

The rearrangement uses TRBV11-1 and TRBJ2-7; 8 nucleotides align to TRBD1. In germline, CDR1 is SGHAT, CDR2 FQDESV (reference sequence). J lost 2 bases, V lost 5 bases, and 5 bases had no gene match. The length of the CDR3 is 14 residues. CDR3 sequence reads: CASSQGASTYEQYF. The DNA for the CDR3 is TGTGCCAGCAGCCAGGGGGCTTCAACCTACGAGCAGTACTTC. Full variable domain (outside the CDR3, taken from reference TRBV11-1 and TRBJ2-7): EAEVAQSPRYKITEKSQAVAFWCDPISGHATLYWYRQILGQGPELLVQFQDESVVDDSQLPKDRFSAERLKGVDSTLKIQPAELGDSAMYLCASSQGASTYEQYFGPGTRLTVT.

This clonotype was seen a few times. V gene TRBV20-1 combines with J gene TRBJ1-5, with D uncertain. The length of the CDR3 is 13 residues. V was shortened by 5 bases and J by 0 bases, with 8 bases between the two germline ends. Germline CDR1 is DFQATT and CDR2 is SNEGSKA (reference sequence). This CDR3 is CSAERGSNQPQHF. Here the CDR3 DNA reads TGCAGTGCTGAGCGAGGTAGCAATCAGCCCCAGCATTTT.

V and J are TRBV7-9 and TRBJ2-2; possible D gene TRBD2, 6 bases. This CDR3 contains 16 residues. The germline V gene has CDR1 SEHNR and CDR2 FQNEAQ (reference sequence). Trimming shortened V by 5 bases and J by 1 base, and 14 bases separated the two germline ends. CDR3: CASSLFGRENTGELFF. In DNA form, the CDR3 reads TGTGCCAGCAGCCTATTCGGGCGGGAGAACACCGGGGAGCTGTTTTTT.

The V call is TRBV5-1, the J call TRBJ2-7; 12 bases match TRBD1. The V and J ends lost 0 bases and 7 bases, in that order; junction bases with no gene match: 8. This CDR3 is 16 amino acids long. Per the germline V gene, CDR1 is SGHRS and CDR2 is YFSETQ. The CDR3 DNA follows: TGCGCCAGCAGCTTGGAGACACGGGACAGGGGGCGAGAGCAGTACTTC. This gives the protein CASSLETRDRGREQYF.

This clonotype was found many times. V gene TRBV12-3 or TRBV12-4 combines with J gene TRBJ2-1, with D perhaps being TRBD1 or TRBD2 (6 bases each). Trimming pared 6 bases from V and 6 bases from J, leaving 18 bases between. The CDR3 spans 15 residues. CDR3 protein: CASRFGWGATNEQFF. The CDR3 bases are TGTGCCAGCAGATTTGGATGGGGGGCCACCAATGAGCAGTTCTTC.

The sample holds a few counts of this clonotype. This rearrangement joins TRBV6-1 to TRBJ2-1; 13 nucleotides match TRBD2. The CDR3 loop spans 18 amino acids. Trimming cost V 7 bases and J 7 bases; bases outside gene matches: 16. Germline values: CDR1 MNHNS, CDR2 SASEGT. The CDR3 DNA is TGTGCCAGCAACCGACTAGCGGGGGGACGGTTTGTAGAAAATGAGCAGTTCTTC. Protein sequence: CASNRLAGGRFVENEQFF.

This clonotype was detected only a few times. In DNA, the CDR3 is TGTGCCAGTAGACCGGGACAGACCCGTTATAGCAATCAGCCCCAGCATTTT. This encodes CASRPGQTRYSNQPQHF. The V and J genes are TRBV19 and TRBJ1-5; TRBD1 aligns across 7 bases. J was trimmed by 0 bases and V by 6 bases; bases with no gene match: 11. This CDR3 spans 17 amino acids. The germline CDR1 and CDR2 sequences are LNHDA and SQIVND (reference sequence).

The rearrangement links TRBV28 to TRBJ1-4; D is undetermined. The V end lost 6 bases, the J end lost 10 bases, and 12 bases lay between the germline ends. CDR1 is MDHEN and CDR2 is SYDVKM in the germline V gene. There are 12 residues in the CDR3. The CDR3 nucleotides are TGTGCCAGCAGCTTACGGGTGGGAAAACTGTTTTTT. It specifies CASSLRVGKLFF.

This chain connects TRBV18 to TRBJ2-7; 7 bases are shared with TRBD1. This CDR3 is 14 amino acids long. Trimming cost V 4 bases and J 0 bases; bases outside gene matches: 3. Germline V lookup: CDR1 KGHSH, CDR2 LQKENI. The CDR3, as DNA: TGTGCCAGCTCACGGGGGACAGTCTCCTACGAGCAGTACTTC. This encodes CASSRGTVSYEQYF.

This clonotype was seen at least ten times. The chain recombines TRBV24-1 with TRBJ2-1; 9 bases align to TRBD2. CDR3 length: 16 residues. Germline trimming cut 0 bases from V and 4 bases from J; bases unmatched to any gene: 3. Germline V CDR1 and CDR2: KGHDR, SFDVKD. Here the CDR3 reads CATSDLGGRGYNEQFF. The CDR3 DNA reads as TGTGCCACCAGTGATTTGGGCGGGAGGGGGTACAATGAGCAGTTCTTC.

The CDR3 protein is CASSSLSGRQGDTQYF. In DNA, the CDR3 is TGTGCCAGCAGCTCACTATCCGGGCGACAAGGTGATACGCAGTATTTT. The chain employs TRBV5-5 and TRBJ2-3, with D unclear. The CDR3 has 16 amino acids. CDR1 SGHKS and CDR2 YYEKEE come from the germline V gene (reference sequence). V lost 3 bases, J lost 6 bases, and 20 bases lay in between.

This chain links TRBV20-1 with TRBJ2-5; the match to TRBD1 covers 12 bases. The CDR3 runs to 15 residues. Germline V lookup: CDR1 DFQATT, CDR2 SNEGSKA (reference sequence). With 8 bases clipped from V and 1 base from J, the junction kept 8 bases outside the gene matches. CDR3 DNA sequence: TGCAGTACTACCGGGACAGGGGGCTTCCAAGAGACCCAGTACTTC. It is translated as CSTTGTGGFQETQYF.

The chain has TRBV7-8 and TRBJ1-1, with a weak D call TRBD1 (6 bases). This CDR3 contains 18 residues. Germline-derived CDR1 and CDR2 are SGHVS and FQNEAQ. V dropped 1 base and J dropped 1 base, with 19 bases sitting between them. The CDR3 DNA follows: TGTGCCAGCAGCTTAGGGGGAGGGGGATTGACTCGGAACACTGAAGCTTTCTTT. This sequence encodes CASSLGGGGLTRNTEAFF. The variable domain in full, completed from reference TRBV7-8 and TRBJ1-1, reads GAGVSQSPRYKVAKRGQDVALRCDPISGHVSLFWYQQALGQGPEFLTYFQNEAQLDKSGLPSDRFFAERPEGSVSTLKIQRTQQEDSAVYLCASSLGGGGLTRNTEAFFGQGTRLTVV.

This clonotype was picked up a small number of times. The chain employs TRBV20-1 and TRBJ2-1; no firm D call. With 1 base removed from V and 0 bases from J, the gap between germline ends came to 4 bases. Germline V gene sequence: CDR1 DFQATT, CDR2 SNEGSKA (reference sequence). This CDR3 spans 13 amino acids. The CDR3 protein is CSARVGSYNEQFF. CDR3 in DNA: TGCAGTGCTAGAGTCGGCTCCTACAATGAGCAGTTCTTC.

This clonotype was seen only a few times. This rearrangement joins TRBV3-1 to TRBJ2-1; 9 bases line up with TRBD2. The CDR3 is 13 residues long. Germline trimming cut 1 base from V and 9 bases from J; bases unmatched to any gene: 1. CDR1 LGHDT and CDR2 YNNKEL come from the germline V gene (reference sequence). CDR3 nucleotide sequence: TGTGCCAGCAGCCAAGGACTAGCGGCTGAGCAGTTCTTC. It yields the protein CASSQGLAAEQFF.

In DNA, the CDR3 is TGTGCCAGCAGTTTATTGGGCAGGGGCCAAGCTTTCTTT. Its translation is CASSLLGRGQAFF. The chain carries TRBV28 and TRBJ1-1; weak D call: TRBD1 (6 bases). V lost 1 base, J lost 9 bases, and 12 bases lay in between. The CDR3 covers 13 residues. The germline gives CDR1 MDHEN, CDR2 SYDVKM.

The genes are TRBV4-3 and TRBJ2-2; 8 nucleotides agree with TRBD1. The CDR3 runs 17 residues. V lost 1 base, J lost 5 bases, and 9 bases stayed unmatched. Per germline, CDR1 LGHNA and CDR2 YSLEER. CDR3: CASSQGSITGGTGELFF. The CDR3 DNA reads TGCGCCAGCAGCCAAGGGTCAATTACAGGGGGTACCGGGGAGCTGTTTTTT.

A few counts support this clonotype. This rearrangement joins TRBV29-1 to TRBJ2-7; no reliable D call. V was pared by 0 bases and J by 6 bases, with 6 bases between. CDR3 length equals 11 residues. Germline V lookup: CDR1 SQVTM, CDR2 ANQGSEA. The CDR3 sequence is CSVEDVGEQYF. CDR3 bases: TGCAGCGTTGAAGATGTCGGCGAGCAGTACTTC.

This clonotype was seen only a few times. The chain joins TRBV20-1 to TRBJ1-1; no clear D. The CDR3 has 12 amino acids. V gave up 4 bases and J gave up 1 base, with 7 bases separating them. Germline loops: CDR1 DFQATT, CDR2 SNEGSKA (reference sequence). The CDR3 DNA reads TGCAGTGCTACAGACGAGAACACTGAAGCTTTCTTT. Translation gives CSATDENTEAFF.